This TCR beta chain appears in the sequencing data of a study of shared clonotypes between healthy human individuals. Terminally differentiated effector memory CD45RA+ cells were left out of the naive CD8 fraction, which was CD45RO-negative and positively selected for CCR7. Germline loops: CDR1 SGHDN, CDR2 FVKESK. CDR3 length equals 15 residues. With 4 bases removed from V and 0 bases from J, the gap between germline ends came to 13 bases. The protocol was immunoSEQ multiplex PCR, while the TCRdb copy is restricted to in-frame clones and leaves out a portion. The sample carries about 2.1 million clones, 90% to 95% recorded once.

The origin of this receptor is a man between 18 and 35 years old in good health. Some clones in this sample may be carry-over from other donors' samples. The sequenced material came from naive CD8+ T cells from PBMCs. The rearrangement joins TRBV14 to TRBJ2-7; maybe TRBD1 (6 bases). CDR3 in amino acids: CASSLYRVSSYEQYF. DNA of the CDR3: TGTGCCAGCAGCCTCTACAGGGTTAGCTCCTACGAGCAGTACTTC.